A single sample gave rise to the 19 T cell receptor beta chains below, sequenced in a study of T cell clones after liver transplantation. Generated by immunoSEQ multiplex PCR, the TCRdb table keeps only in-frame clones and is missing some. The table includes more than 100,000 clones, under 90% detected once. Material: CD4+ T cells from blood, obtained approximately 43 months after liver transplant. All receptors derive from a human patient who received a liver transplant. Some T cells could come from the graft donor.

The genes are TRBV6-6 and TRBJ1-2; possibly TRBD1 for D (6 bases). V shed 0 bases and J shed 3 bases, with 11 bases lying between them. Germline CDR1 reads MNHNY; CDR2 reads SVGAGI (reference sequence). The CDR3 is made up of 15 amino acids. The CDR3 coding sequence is TGTGCCAGCAGTTACTCGAAGGGGGTGGACTATGGCTACACCTTC. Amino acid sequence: CASSYSKGVDYGYTF.

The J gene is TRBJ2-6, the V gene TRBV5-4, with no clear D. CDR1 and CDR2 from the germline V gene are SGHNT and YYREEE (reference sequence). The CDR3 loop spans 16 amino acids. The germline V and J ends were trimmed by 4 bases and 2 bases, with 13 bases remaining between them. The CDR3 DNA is TGTGCCAGCAGCCCGCAACGTGCTACTGGGGCCAACGTCCTGACTTTC. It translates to CASSPQRATGANVLTF. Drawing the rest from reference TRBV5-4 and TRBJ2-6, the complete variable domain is ETGVTQSPTHLIKTRGQQVTLRCSSQSGHNTVSWYQQALGQGPQFIFQYYREEENGRGNFPPRFSGLQFPNYSSELNVNALELDDSALYLCASSPQRATGANVLTFGAGSRLTVL.

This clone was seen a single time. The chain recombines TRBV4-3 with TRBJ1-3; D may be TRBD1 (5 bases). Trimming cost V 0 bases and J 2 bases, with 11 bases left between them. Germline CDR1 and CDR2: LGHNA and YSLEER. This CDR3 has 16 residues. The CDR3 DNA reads TGCGCCAGCAGCCAAGATATCCAGGGAGCTGGAAACACCATATATTTT. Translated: CASSQDIQGAGNTIYF.

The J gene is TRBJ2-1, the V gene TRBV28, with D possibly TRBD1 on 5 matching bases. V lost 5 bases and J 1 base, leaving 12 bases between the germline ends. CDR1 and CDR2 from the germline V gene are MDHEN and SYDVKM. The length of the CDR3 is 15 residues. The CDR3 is CASSAQGGSYNEQFF. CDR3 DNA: TGTGCCAGCAGTGCCCAGGGTGGGTCCTACAATGAGCAGTTCTTC.

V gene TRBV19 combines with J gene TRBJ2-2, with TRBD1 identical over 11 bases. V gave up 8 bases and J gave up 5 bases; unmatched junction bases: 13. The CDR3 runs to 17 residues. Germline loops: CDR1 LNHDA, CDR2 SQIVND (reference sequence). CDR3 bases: TGTGCCAGTCTACCCTCTCCGGGACAGGGGGATACCGGGGAGCTGTTTTTT. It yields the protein CASLPSPGQGDTGELFF.

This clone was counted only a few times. CDR3 nucleotides: TGTGCCAGCAGCCCCCGGCGCGGGGGCGACGGAAACACCATATATTTT. Amino acids: CASSPRRGGDGNTIYF. V gene TRBV7-9 combines with J gene TRBJ1-3, with TRBD1 as a possible D gene (6 bases). The V gene's germline CDR1 is SEHNR and CDR2 FQNEAQ (reference sequence). Trimming removed 5 bases at V and 4 bases at J, with 18 bases between. This CDR3 comprises 16 residues.

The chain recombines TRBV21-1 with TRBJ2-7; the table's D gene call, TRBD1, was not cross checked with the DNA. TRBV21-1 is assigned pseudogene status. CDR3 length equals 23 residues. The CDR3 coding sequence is TGTGCCAGCAGCAATATATGTCCGTCGGTTCTATGGGGACACAGTGGAGATATCTACGAGCAGTACTTC. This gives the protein CASSNICPSVLWGHSGDIYEQYF.

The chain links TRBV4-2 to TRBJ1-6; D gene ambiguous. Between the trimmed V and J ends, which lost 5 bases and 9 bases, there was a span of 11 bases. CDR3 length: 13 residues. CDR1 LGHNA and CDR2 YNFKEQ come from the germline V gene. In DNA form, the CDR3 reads TGTGCCAGCAGCTTGGTGCTGGCTTCACCCCTCCACTTT. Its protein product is CASSLVLASPLHF.

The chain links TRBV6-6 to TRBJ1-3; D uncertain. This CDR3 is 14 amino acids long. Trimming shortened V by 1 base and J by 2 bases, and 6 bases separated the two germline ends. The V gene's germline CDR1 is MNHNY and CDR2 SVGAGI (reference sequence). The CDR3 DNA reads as TGTGCCAGCAGTTACTTTACAGCTGGAAACACCATATATTTT. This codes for CASSYFTAGNTIYF.

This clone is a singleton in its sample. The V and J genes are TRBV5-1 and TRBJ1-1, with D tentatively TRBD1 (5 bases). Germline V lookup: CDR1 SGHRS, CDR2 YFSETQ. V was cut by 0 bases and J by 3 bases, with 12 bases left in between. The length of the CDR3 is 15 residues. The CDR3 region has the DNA TGCGCCAGCAGCTTGGCGGCAGGGACGGACACTGAAGCTTTCTTT. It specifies CASSLAAGTDTEAFF.

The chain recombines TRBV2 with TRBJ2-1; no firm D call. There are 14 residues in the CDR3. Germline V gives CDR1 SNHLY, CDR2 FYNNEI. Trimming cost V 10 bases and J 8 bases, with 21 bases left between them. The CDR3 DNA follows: TGTGCCACACAGACCGACACCGTAGTCGATGAGCAGTTCTTC. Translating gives CATQTDTVVDEQFF.

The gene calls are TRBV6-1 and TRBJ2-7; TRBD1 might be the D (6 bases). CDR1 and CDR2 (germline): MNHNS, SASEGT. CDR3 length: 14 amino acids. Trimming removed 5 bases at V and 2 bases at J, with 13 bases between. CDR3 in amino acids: CASSPRDTAYEQYF. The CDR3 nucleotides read TGTGCCAGCAGTCCCCGGGACACCGCCTACGAGCAGTACTTC.

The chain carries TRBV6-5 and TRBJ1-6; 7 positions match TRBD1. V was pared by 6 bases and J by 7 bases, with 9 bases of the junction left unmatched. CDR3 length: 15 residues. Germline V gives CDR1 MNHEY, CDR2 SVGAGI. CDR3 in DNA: TGTGCCAGCAGCTCCCAGGGACAGCCGAATTCACCCCTCCACTTT. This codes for CASSSQGQPNSPLHF.

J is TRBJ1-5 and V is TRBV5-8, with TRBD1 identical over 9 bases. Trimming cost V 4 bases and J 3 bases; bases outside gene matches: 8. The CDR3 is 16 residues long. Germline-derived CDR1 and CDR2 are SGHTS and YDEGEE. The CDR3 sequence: CASSRGQGIFNQPQHF. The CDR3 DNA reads TGTGCCAGCAGCAGGGGACAGGGAATCTTCAATCAGCCCCAGCATTTT.

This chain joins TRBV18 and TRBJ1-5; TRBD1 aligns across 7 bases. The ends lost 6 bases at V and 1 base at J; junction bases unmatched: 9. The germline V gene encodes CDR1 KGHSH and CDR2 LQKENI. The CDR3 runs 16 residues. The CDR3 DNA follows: TGTGCCAGCTCTAGAGACCAGGGGGGAAGCAATCAGCCCCAGCATTTT. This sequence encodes CASSRDQGGSNQPQHF.

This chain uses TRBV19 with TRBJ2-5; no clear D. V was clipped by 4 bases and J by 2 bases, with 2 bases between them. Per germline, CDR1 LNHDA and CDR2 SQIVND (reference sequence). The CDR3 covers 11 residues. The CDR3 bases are TGTGCCAGTAGTAGACAAGAGACCCAGTACTTC. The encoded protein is CASSRQETQYF.

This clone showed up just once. The CDR3 DNA is TGTGCCAGCAGTGAAGAGGGAGGATCGGCGTACGAGCAGTACTTC. Protein sequence: CASSEEGGSAYEQYF. The chain has TRBV2 and TRBJ2-7, with TRBD2 as a possible D gene (6 bases). Germline CDR1 and CDR2: SNHLY and FYNNEI. CDR3 length: 15 residues. Trimming took off 1 base at V and 4 bases at J, with 14 bases between the two ends.

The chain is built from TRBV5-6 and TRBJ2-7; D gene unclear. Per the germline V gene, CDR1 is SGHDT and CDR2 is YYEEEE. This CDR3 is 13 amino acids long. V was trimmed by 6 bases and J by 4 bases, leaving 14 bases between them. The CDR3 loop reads CASTDRFSYEQYF. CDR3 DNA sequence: TGTGCCAGCACCGACCGTTTCTCGTACGAGCAGTACTTC.

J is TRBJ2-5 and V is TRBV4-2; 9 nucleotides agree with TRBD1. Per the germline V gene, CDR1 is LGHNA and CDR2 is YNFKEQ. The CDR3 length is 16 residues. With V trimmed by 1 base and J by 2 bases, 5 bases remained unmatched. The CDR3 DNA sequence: TGTGCCAGCAGCCAAGGCGGGGGACAGGGTCAAGAGACCCAGTACTTC. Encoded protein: CASSQGGGQGQETQYF.